The 26 T cell receptor beta chains listed next were all sequenced from one sample in a study of identical twins. TCRdb redid the calling of the 5' RACE reads with MiXCR, one entry per CDR3 protein. Among approximately 700,000 distinct CDR3 sequences, approximately 6% were seen once, and the ten largest hold under 2%. The specimen sequenced was naive T cells sorted from blood. Every receptor here comes from a man between 18 and 35 years old in good health.

This clonotype occurred once. The gene calls are TRBV4-3 and TRBJ2-7; D is possibly TRBD1 (6 bases). V lost 0 bases, J lost 1 base, and 13 bases lay in between. Germline V gene data show CDR1 as LGHNA and CDR2 as YSLEER. The CDR3 sequence is 16 residues long. This chain's CDR3 is CASSQDRDRLSYEQYF. The CDR3 nucleotides read TGCGCCAGCAGCCAAGATAGAGACAGGCTGTCCTACGAGCAGTACTTC.

This clonotype has a handful of counts. The chain is built from TRBV12-3 or TRBV12-4 and TRBJ2-5, with unresolved D. The ends were cut back, 5 bases at V and 8 bases at J, with 9 bases in the middle. CDR3 length equals 11 residues. In DNA, the CDR3 is TGTGCCAGCAGTCCCGGGCCCACCCAGTACTTC. Encoded protein: CASSPGPTQYF.

CDR3 residues: CSVMPRTGTGETDTQYF. The CDR3 DNA reads as TGCAGCGTCATGCCCCGAACCGGGACAGGGGAAACAGATACGCAGTATTTT. This sequence joins TRBV29-1 and TRBJ2-3, with 10 bases aligning to TRBD1. This CDR3 spans 17 amino acids. Germline CDR1 is SQVTM and CDR2 is ANQGSEA. Trimming took 6 bases from V and 3 from J; bases not matched to a gene: 15.

Only a few counts were recorded for this clonotype. The CDR3 protein is CSARDVRGMGLAGVGQETQYF. For the CDR3, the DNA is TGCAGTGCTAGAGATGTCCGGGGAATGGGACTAGCGGGAGTCGGCCAAGAGACCCAGTACTTC. The chain is built from TRBV20-1 and TRBJ2-5; 14 positions agree with TRBD2. The germline V gene encodes CDR1 DFQATT and CDR2 SNEGSKA (reference sequence). V dropped 0 bases and J dropped 1; count of bases not matched to a gene: 16. The CDR3 loop spans 21 amino acids.

This clonotype was observed a few times. V gene TRBV5-1 combines with J gene TRBJ2-7; TRBD2 is a possible D gene (7 bases). Trimming pared 4 bases from V and 0 bases from J, leaving 17 bases between. The CDR3 has 16 amino acids. The V gene's germline CDR1 is SGHRS and CDR2 YFSETQ. The CDR3 loop is CASSVRGAGSSYEQYF. DNA for the CDR3: TGCGCCAGCAGCGTACGGGGGGCCGGGAGCTCCTACGAGCAGTACTTC.

The chain links TRBV5-1 to TRBJ1-6; the D gene is possibly TRBD1 (6 bases). V was pared by 0 bases and J by 7 bases, with 11 bases between. Germline V gene sequence: CDR1 SGHRS, CDR2 YFSETQ. This CDR3 spans 15 amino acids. CDR3 sequence (DNA): TGCGCCAGCAGCTTGGGTGCCAGGGGAAATTCACCCCTCCACTTT. Its protein product is CASSLGARGNSPLHF.

This clonotype has a count of ten or more. This chain connects TRBV11-2 to TRBJ2-7, with D hard to call. With 3 bases removed from V and 6 bases from J, the gap between germline ends came to 6 bases. The CDR3 is 11 amino acids. Germline V gene sequence: CDR1 SGHAT, CDR2 FQNNGV. DNA for the CDR3: TGTGCCAGCAGCTTGCGTCGCGAGCAGTACTTC. Its translation: CASSLRREQYF.

This sequence joins TRBV12-3 or TRBV12-4 and TRBJ2-7; D perhaps matches TRBD2 (6 bases). Trimming pared 1 base from V and 2 bases from J, leaving 18 bases between. There are 17 residues in the CDR3. The CDR3 reads CASSLGLGGIPPYEQYV. In DNA, the CDR3 is TGTGCCAGCAGTTTAGGGCTAGGCGGGATCCCCCCCTACGAGCAGTACGTC.

The table lists this clonotype with a few counts. The rearrangement joins TRBV6-1 to TRBJ2-3, with TRBD1 as a possible D gene (6 bases). This CDR3 comprises 15 residues. The V end was cut by 6 bases, the J end by 6 bases, with 19 bases between. Germline V CDR1 and CDR2: MNHNS, SASEGT. This chain's CDR3 is CASSLLGAGRDTQYF. The CDR3 DNA sequence: TGTGCCAGCAGCCTCTTGGGGGCCGGGCGGGATACGCAGTATTTT.

This clonotype was recorded many times. The rearrangement joins TRBV10-3 to TRBJ2-1; weak D call: TRBD1 (5 bases). CDR1 is ENHRY, CDR2 SYGVKD, per germline. The CDR3 has 14 residues. Trimming shortened V by 3 bases and J by 4 bases, and 10 bases separated the two germline ends. The CDR3 protein is CAISDPGQYNEQFF. CDR3 nucleotide sequence: TGTGCCATCAGTGATCCAGGACAATACAATGAGCAGTTCTTC.

The J gene is TRBJ2-7, the V gene TRBV7-3, with 9 bases lining up with TRBD1. V was clipped by 2 bases and J by 0 bases; unmatched bases: 5. Germline values: CDR1 SGHTA, CDR2 FQGTGA. This CDR3 has 16 residues. The CDR3 loop is CASSLDGTGSSYEQYF. The CDR3 coding sequence is TGTGCCAGCAGCTTAGACGGGACAGGGTCCTCCTACGAGCAGTACTTC. Combining the CDR3 with reference TRBV7-3 and TRBJ2-7 gives the whole variable domain GAGVSQTPSNKVTEKGKYVELRCDPISGHTALYWYRQSLGQGPEFLIYFQGTGAADDSGLPNDRFFAVRPEGSVSTLKIQRTERGDSAVYLCASSLDGTGSSYEQYFGPGTRLTVT.

This clonotype was seen repeatedly, ten times or more. V and J are TRBV11-2 and TRBJ1-5; D may be TRBD1 (5 bases). Trimming stripped 0 bases from V and 9 bases from J, with 12 bases between. This CDR3 has 14 residues. CDR1 is SGHAT and CDR2 is FQNNGV in the germline V gene. The CDR3 nucleotides read TGTGCCAGCAGCTTAGAAGGGGCTGATTGGCCCCAGCATTTT. Translating it yields CASSLEGADWPQHF.

A few counts support this clonotype. V and J are TRBV10-3 and TRBJ2-3; 10 bases map to TRBD2. CDR1 and CDR2 from the germline V gene are ENHRY and SYGVKD. The CDR3 is 17 residues long. V lost 4 bases to trimming and J lost 6 bases; unmatched junction nucleotides: 13. CDR3 sequence: CAISGPWPSGSMDTQYF. In nucleotides, the CDR3 is TGTGCCATCAGTGGCCCCTGGCCTAGCGGGAGTATGGATACGCAGTATTTT.

This chain links TRBV5-1 with TRBJ2-7; 13 bases are a match to TRBD2. The CDR3 runs 17 residues. Germline V gives CDR1 SGHRS, CDR2 YFSETQ. The V segment lost 1 base and the J segment 2 bases; nucleotides outside the gene matches: 6. CDR3 residues: CASSLTSGRGGTYEQYF. CDR3 DNA: TGCGCCAGCAGCTTGACTAGCGGGAGGGGAGGGACCTACGAGCAGTACTTC.

The chain is built from TRBV9 and TRBJ2-5; possibly TRBD1 for D (6 bases). The length of the CDR3 is 16 residues. Germline V gene sequence: CDR1 SGDLS, CDR2 YYNGEE. Trimming left V 4 bases short and J 1 base short, with 17 bases between. As DNA, the CDR3 is TGTGCCAGCAGCCCAGGGGTCTCCACGCTCCAAGAGACCCAGTACTTC. Residues: CASSPGVSTLQETQYF.

This clonotype was seen repeatedly, ten times or more. V is TRBV11-3 and J is TRBJ2-5; 8 nucleotides align to TRBD2. CDR3 length: 13 residues. Germline loops: CDR1 SGHNT, CDR2 YENEEA. J lost 5 bases, V lost 7 bases, and 6 bases had no gene match. The CDR3, as DNA: TGTGCCAGCACAAGCGGGGGAGGTGAGACCCAGTACTTC. Protein sequence: CASTSGGGETQYF. The full variable domain, in which reference TRBV11-3 and TRBJ2-5 provide the parts outside the CDR3, is EAGVVQSPRYKIIEKKQPVAFWCNPISGHNTLYWYLQNLGQGPELLIRYENEEAVDDSQLPKDRFSAERLKGVDSTLKIQPAELGDSAVYLCASTSGGGETQYFGPGTRLLVL.

This chain uses TRBV7-6 with TRBJ2-5; D may match TRBD1 or TRBD2 (5 bases each). The germline gives CDR1 SGHVS, CDR2 FNYEAQ. The CDR3 covers 15 residues. The ends were cut back, 6 bases at V and 2 bases at J, with 16 bases in the middle. The CDR3 sequence: CASRRGGTEQETQYF. Written as DNA, the CDR3 is TGTGCCAGCAGGCGTGGGGGAACAGAACAAGAGACCCAGTACTTC.

This clonotype was seen ten or more times. The rearrangement uses TRBV7-9 and TRBJ2-5, with TRBD1 matching over 7 bases. V gave up 6 bases and J gave up 4 bases; unmatched junction bases: 8. Germline V lookup: CDR1 SEHNR, CDR2 FQNEAQ (reference sequence). This CDR3 is 14 amino acids long. The CDR3 loop reads CASSTGVGGETQYF. CDR3 in DNA: TGTGCCAGCAGTACAGGGGTCGGAGGAGAGACCCAGTACTTC. Full variable domain (remainder filled in from reference TRBV7-9 and TRBJ2-5): DTGVSQNPRHKITKRGQNVTFRCDPISEHNRLYWYRQTLGQGPEFLTYFQNEAQLEKSRLLSDRFSAERPKGSFSTLEIQRTEQGDSAMYLCASSTGVGGETQYFGPGTRLLVL.

This clonotype was observed a handful of times. The chain is built from TRBV5-1 and TRBJ2-5, with D possibly being TRBD1 or TRBD2 (5 bases each). The CDR3 spans 16 residues. Germline CDR1 is SGHRS and CDR2 is YFSETQ. V was cut by 4 bases and J by 5 bases, with 21 bases left in between. CDR3 region: CASSPGRVVGEETQYF. Here the CDR3 DNA reads TGCGCCAGCAGCCCGGGACGGGTTGTCGGCGAGGAGACCCAGTACTTC.

In this sample, this clonotype turned up many times. The chain links TRBV10-3 to TRBJ2-2; no clear D. CDR1 is ENHRY and CDR2 is SYGVKD in the germline V gene. The length of the CDR3 is 11 residues. The ends were cut back, 7 bases at V and 8 bases at J, with 8 bases in the middle. CDR3 in amino acids: CAINSRGELFF. The DNA for the CDR3 is TGTGCCATCAACTCCCGAGGGGAGCTGTTTTTT.

The chain combines TRBV5-1 with TRBJ2-2; 9 bases align to TRBD1. The CDR3 has 16 residues. The trim removed 7 bases at V and 4 bases at J, leaving 11 bases unmatched. CDR1 is SGHRS, CDR2 YFSETQ, per germline. CDR3 nucleotides: TGCGCCAGCGGGAACCCGGGACAGGGTTCCACCGGGGAGCTGTTTTTT. As protein: CASGNPGQGSTGELFF.

The chain has TRBV19 and TRBJ2-7; TRBD2 might be the D (6 bases). Trimming took off 0 bases at V and 4 bases at J, with 13 bases between the two ends. Germline V CDR1 and CDR2: LNHDA, SQIVND (reference sequence). The CDR3 is 15 residues long. This CDR3 reads CASSIERRGFYEQYF. The CDR3 DNA follows: TGTGCCAGTAGTATAGAGCGTCGGGGGTTTTACGAGCAGTACTTC.

This clonotype came up many times. The rearrangement joins TRBV27 to TRBJ2-5; TRBD1 aligns across 9 bases. Trimming removed 4 bases from V and 4 bases from J; junction bases left unmatched: 7. Germline-derived CDR1 and CDR2 are MNHEY and SMNVEV (reference sequence). CDR3 length equals 15 residues. This CDR3 reads CASSSSPTGGETQYF. As DNA, the CDR3 is TGTGCCAGCAGTTCATCACCGACAGGGGGAGAGACCCAGTACTTC.

This clonotype was recorded many times. The V call is TRBV25-1, the J call TRBJ2-1, with no clear D. CDR1 and CDR2 (germline): MGHDK, SYGVNS. V was shortened by 6 bases and J by 7 bases, with 7 bases between the two germline ends. This CDR3 contains 11 residues. CDR3 loop: CASSTVNEQFF. The CDR3 region has the DNA TGTGCCAGCAGCACAGTGAATGAGCAGTTCTTC.

This clonotype was detected a few times. The chain links TRBV15 to TRBJ2-2; 14 bases match TRBD2. The ends lost 5 bases at V and 7 bases at J; junction bases unmatched: 12. The CDR3 contains 18 residues. The V gene's germline CDR1 is LNHNV and CDR2 YYDKDF (reference sequence). This chain's CDR3 is CATSPDIGTSGSSGELFF. The CDR3 bases are TGTGCCACCAGCCCCGACATTGGGACTAGCGGGAGTAGCGGGGAGCTGTTTTTT.

This clonotype has at least ten counts. The chain employs TRBV4-1 and TRBJ2-1; D ambiguous. Trimming removed 3 bases from V and 0 bases from J, with 12 bases in between. Germline V gene data show CDR1 as MGHRA and CDR2 as YSYEKL. The CDR3 runs 16 residues. CDR3 sequence (DNA): TGCGCCAGCAGCCAGGTACACCCTAGCTCCTACAATGAGCAGTTCTTC. Translated, it gives CASSQVHPSSYNEQFF.